The TCR beta chain described here comes from a study of cytomegalovirus exposure and HLA in healthy donors. Looking at the study overall: Assignment to the Caucasian-associated ancestry cluster applied to around 82% of the 300 to 500 genotyped donors. Whole-study results and caveats: Many donors carried some public TCRs, although rarity characterized most TCR sequences. After further analysis at a later stage, 16,951 TCR beta sequences were associated with HLA alleles at 0.05 false discovery rate. It emerged from a later analysis that several of the most significant clusters appeared to be linked to common viral pathogens.

The PCR used 60 Vbeta and 13 Jbeta primers. Clones were read by immunoSEQ multiplex PCR, and TCRdb kept only the in-frame ones, dropping some. Here the sample spans some 140,000 clones, around 85% being singletons. The CDR3 runs 11 residues. The germline V gene encodes CDR1 SGHTS and CDR2 YDEGEE. V lost 0 bases and J 8 bases, leaving 3 bases between the germline ends. On this clone: Its cognate antigen is unknown.

The chain joins TRBV5-8 to TRBJ2-1, with no clear D. This receptor was identified in a woman between 25 and 40 years old in good health and CMV-seropositive. Sequenced sample: PBMCs. CDR3 nucleotides: TGTGCCAGCAGCTTGGCCTATGAGCAGTTCTTC. This translates into CASSLAYEQFF.